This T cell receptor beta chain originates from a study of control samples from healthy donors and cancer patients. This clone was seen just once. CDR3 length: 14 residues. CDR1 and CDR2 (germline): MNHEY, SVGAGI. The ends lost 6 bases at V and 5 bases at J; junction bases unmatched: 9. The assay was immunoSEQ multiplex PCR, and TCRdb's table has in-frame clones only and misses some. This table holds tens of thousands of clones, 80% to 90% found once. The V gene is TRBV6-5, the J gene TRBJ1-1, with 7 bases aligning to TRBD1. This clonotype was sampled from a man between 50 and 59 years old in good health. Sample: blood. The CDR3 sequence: CASRALTGNTEAFF. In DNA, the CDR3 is TGTGCCAGCAGGGCCTTGACAGGGAATACTGAAGCTTTCTTT.